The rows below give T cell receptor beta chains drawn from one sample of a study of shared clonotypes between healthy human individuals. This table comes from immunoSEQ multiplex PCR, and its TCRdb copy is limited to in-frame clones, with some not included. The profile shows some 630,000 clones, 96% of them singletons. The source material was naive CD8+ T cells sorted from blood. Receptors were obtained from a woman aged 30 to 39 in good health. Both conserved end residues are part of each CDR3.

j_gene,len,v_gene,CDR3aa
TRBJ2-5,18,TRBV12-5,CASGPGTSGRAFLETQYF
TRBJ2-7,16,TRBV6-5,CASSYSSGTGFHEQYF
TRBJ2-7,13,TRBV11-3,CASSLDQTYEQYF
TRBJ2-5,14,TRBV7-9,CASSQRLAGETQYF
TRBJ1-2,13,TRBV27,CASRFGGDYGYTF
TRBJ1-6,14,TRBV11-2,CASSFGGLNSPLHF
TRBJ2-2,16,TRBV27,CASSFSASGSSGELFF
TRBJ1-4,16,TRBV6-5,CASSYSRPRVNEKLFF
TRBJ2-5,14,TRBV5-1,CASSQDRRVETQYF
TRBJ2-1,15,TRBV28,CASCIREWENNEQFF
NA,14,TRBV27,CASSLLAYSYEQYF
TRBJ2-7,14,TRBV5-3,CARKGQGPFYEQYF
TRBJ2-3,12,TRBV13,CASSLEGDTQYF
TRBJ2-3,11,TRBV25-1,CASSVADTQYF
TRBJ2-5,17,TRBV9,CASSAGTSGRAYETQYF
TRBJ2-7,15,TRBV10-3,CAISDPGQDSYEQYF
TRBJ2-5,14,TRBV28,CASRLTGNGETQYF
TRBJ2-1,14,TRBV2,CASTGRDSYNEQFF
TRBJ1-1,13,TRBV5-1,CASSLAGHTEAFF
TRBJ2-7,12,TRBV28,CASSLEGYEQYF
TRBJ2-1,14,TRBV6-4,CASTRRRSYNEQFF
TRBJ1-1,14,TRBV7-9,CASSYSYGGTEAFF
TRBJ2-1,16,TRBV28,CASSPPPTSLGYEQFF
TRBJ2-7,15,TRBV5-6,CASSLDEGAYYEQYF
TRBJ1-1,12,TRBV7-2,CASSFEPRFATF
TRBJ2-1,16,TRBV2,CASRGPSSPSYNEQFF
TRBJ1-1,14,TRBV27,CASSLGTGATEAFF
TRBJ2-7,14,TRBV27,CASTTVAGVYEQYF
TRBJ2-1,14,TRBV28,CASSLPGTGNEQFF
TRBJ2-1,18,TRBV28,CASSDTWGSGRVNNEQFF
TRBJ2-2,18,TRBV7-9,CASSLVRADRENTGELFF
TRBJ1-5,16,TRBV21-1,CASSSLRLTSNQPQHF
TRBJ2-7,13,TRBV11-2,CASSPAGPYEQYF
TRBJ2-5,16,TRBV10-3,CAISESRGRGGETQYF
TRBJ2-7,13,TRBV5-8,CASSSTDSYEQYF
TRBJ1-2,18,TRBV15,CATSRGRAERTANYGYTF
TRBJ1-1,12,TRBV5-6,CASSLVGREAFF
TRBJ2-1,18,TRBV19,CASTRNVAGGQGHNEQFF
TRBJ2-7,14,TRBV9,CASSVGGLSYEQYF
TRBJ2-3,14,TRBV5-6,CASSLAAGADTQYF
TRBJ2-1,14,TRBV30,CAWEGLAHYNEQFF
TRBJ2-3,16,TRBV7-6,CASSLHLLVGTDTQYF
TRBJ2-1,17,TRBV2,CASSVHPRDFSYNEQFF
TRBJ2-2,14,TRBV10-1,CASSLLPNTGELFF
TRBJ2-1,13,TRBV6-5,CASTQDSYNEQFF